This passage covers 24 T cell receptor beta chains from one sample sequenced in a study of STAT5B mutations in CD4+ large granular lymphocyte leukemia. The repertoire was sequenced with immunoSEQ multiplex PCR; TCRdb's copy has only in-frame clones and lacks some. The sample has around 30,000 clones, 70% to 75% seen once. The specimen was CD4+ T cells from blood buffy coats. Every receptor here comes from a human donor in good health.

This clone was observed a handful of times. The chain combines TRBV2 with TRBJ1-3; D ambiguous. The CDR3 totals 12 residues. The germline CDR1 and CDR2 sequences are SNHLY and FYNNEI. Trimming left V 9 bases short and J 4 bases short, with 10 bases between. This CDR3 is CARSLQGNTIYF. The CDR3 bases are TGTGCCAGATCCCTTCAGGGAAACACCATATATTTT.

The chain joins TRBV18 to TRBJ1-1; a possible D gene is TRBD1 (5 bases). V was shortened by 2 bases and J by 1 base, with 5 bases between the two germline ends. In germline, CDR1 is KGHSH, CDR2 LQKENI. The CDR3 spans 13 residues. The CDR3 DNA reads as TGTGCCAGCTCACCAGGGACGAACACTGAAGCTTTCTTT. Amino acid sequence: CASSPGTNTEAFF.

In this sample, this clone turned up a few times. The chain has TRBV30 and TRBJ1-1; TRBD1 matches at 11 bases. CDR3 length: 15 residues. Germline lookup yields CDR1 GTSNPN and CDR2 SVGIG (reference sequence). Unmatched junction bases numbered 5, after V lost 5 bases and J lost 0 bases. The DNA of the CDR3 is TGTGCCTGGGCCGGGACAGGGGGTTTGAACACTGAAGCTTTCTTT. This encodes CAWAGTGGLNTEAFF.

The rearrangement links TRBV25-1 to TRBJ1-2; D unclear. Germline assignment: CDR1 MGHDK and CDR2 SYGVNS. CDR3 length equals 13 residues. V lost 7 bases and J lost 2, with 11 bases in between. DNA for the CDR3: TGTGCCAGCAAGGGCAGTGCAAACTATGGCTACACCTTC. As protein: CASKGSANYGYTF.

The V and J genes are TRBV5-6 and TRBJ2-6; D uncertain. Trimming took 0 bases from V and 6 from J, leaving 10 bases between them. CDR1 is SGHDT and CDR2 is YYEEEE in the germline V gene. CDR3 length: 15 amino acids. CDR3 sequence: CASSLGLGLANVLTF. DNA of the CDR3: TGTGCCAGCAGCTTGGGGTTGGGTTTGGCCAACGTCCTGACTTTC. Looking up the rest from reference TRBV5-6 and TRBJ2-6 gives the full variable domain: DAGVTQSPTHLIKTRGQQVTLRCSPKSGHDTVSWYQQALGQGPQFIFQYYEEEERQRGNFPDRFSGHQFPNYSSELNVNALLLGDSALYLCASSLGLGLANVLTFGAGSRLTVL.

The chain is built from TRBV5-1 and TRBJ2-7; 12 bases match TRBD2. Germline V lookup: CDR1 SGHRS, CDR2 YFSETQ. This CDR3 region has 15 residues. Trimming took 3 bases from V and 3 from J; bases not matched to a gene: 4. The CDR3 DNA reads TGCGCCAGCAGCTGGACTAGCGGGACGGACTACGAGCAGTACTTC. Amino acid sequence: CASSWTSGTDYEQYF.

This clone was recorded a few times. The chain links TRBV14 to TRBJ1-5; no clear D gene. The germline V gene has CDR1 SGHDN and CDR2 FVKESK. V was trimmed by 1 base and J by 5 bases, leaving 6 bases between them. The CDR3 covers 13 residues. CDR3 sequence reads: CASSQAGDQPQHF. As DNA, the CDR3 is TGTGCCAGCAGCCAAGCTGGAGATCAGCCCCAGCATTTT. The full variable domain, in which reference TRBV14 and TRBJ1-5 provide the parts outside the CDR3, is EAGVTQFPSHSVIEKGQTVTLRCDPISGHDNLYWYRRVMGKEIKFLLHFVKESKQDESGMPNNRFLAERTGGTYSTLKVQPAELEDSGVYFCASSQAGDQPQHFGDGTRLSIL.

This chain uses TRBV28 with TRBJ2-5; D ambiguous. CDR3 size: 14 residues. The germline gives CDR1 MDHEN, CDR2 SYDVKM. V lost 6 bases and J lost 5, with 16 bases in between. The CDR3 region is CASSANIVVETQYF. The CDR3, as DNA: TGTGCCAGCAGCGCAAACATAGTAGTCGAGACCCAGTACTTC. Supplemented by reference TRBV28 and TRBJ2-5, the full variable domain reads DVKVTQSSRYLVKRTGEKVFLECVQDMDHENMFWYRQDPGLGLRLIYFSYDVKMKEKGDIPEGYSVSREKKERFSLILESASTNQTSMYLCASSANIVVETQYFGPGTRLLVL.

The chain combines TRBV5-1 with TRBJ2-2, with 7 bases that match TRBD1. Looked up from germline, CDR1 is SGHRS and CDR2 is YFSETQ. J lost 7 bases, V lost 2 bases, and 14 bases had no gene match. The CDR3 has 17 residues. CDR3 DNA: TGCGCCAGCAGCTTCTACGGAACAGGGGTGGTCGGCGGGGAGCTGTTTTTT. Translating it yields CASSFYGTGVVGGELFF.

This clone has more than one count but fewer than ten. The chain recombines TRBV9 with TRBJ1-1; D is possibly TRBD1 (6 bases). The germline CDR1 and CDR2 sequences are SGDLS and YYNGEE. This CDR3 is built from 14 residues. V was pared by 0 bases and J by 4 bases, with 10 bases between. The CDR3: CASSVEGDATEAFF. The CDR3 DNA reads as TGTGCCAGCAGCGTAGAGGGGGACGCCACTGAAGCTTTCTTT.

The chain uses TRBV2 and TRBJ1-1, with D perhaps matching TRBD1 (6 bases). CDR1 and CDR2 from the germline V gene are SNHLY and FYNNEI. This CDR3 is built from 13 residues. V was trimmed by 7 bases and J by 1 base, leaving 10 bases between them. The CDR3 bases are TGTGCCAGCATAGGACAGCCGAACACTGAAGCTTTCTTT. It translates to CASIGQPNTEAFF.

The J gene is TRBJ1-2, the V gene TRBV5-4; D possibly corresponds to TRBD1 (6 bases). The CDR3 totals 15 residues. V gave up 0 bases and J gave up 2 bases, with 11 bases separating them. Germline CDR1 is SGHNT and CDR2 is YYREEE (reference sequence). The CDR3 nucleotides are TGTGCCAGCAGCTTGGCAGGGGTCCACAACTATGGCTACACCTTC. This translates into CASSLAGVHNYGYTF.

The rearrangement joins TRBV7-8 to TRBJ1-2, with D unresolved. The CDR3 is made up of 14 amino acids. Germline V CDR1 and CDR2: SGHVS, FQNEAQ. The ends were cut back, 3 bases at V and 4 bases at J, with 12 bases in the middle. CDR3 nucleotides: TGTGCCAGCAGCTTCGCAACGGTGGGCTATGGCTACACCTTC. Its translation is CASSFATVGYGYTF. The whole variable domain, remainder taken from reference TRBV7-8 and TRBJ1-2, is GAGVSQSPRYKVAKRGQDVALRCDPISGHVSLFWYQQALGQGPEFLTYFQNEAQLDKSGLPSDRFFAERPEGSVSTLKIQRTQQEDSAVYLCASSFATVGYGYTFGSGTRLTVV.

This clone was detected only once. The chain is built from TRBV28 and TRBJ2-7; 9 bases line up with TRBD2. The V segment lost 5 bases and the J segment 2 bases; nucleotides outside the gene matches: 13. The length of the CDR3 is 17 residues. Germline V lookup: CDR1 MDHEN, CDR2 SYDVKM. The DNA of the CDR3 is TGTGCCAGCAGTCTCGGGACAAATAGCGGGGGTGCCTACGAGCAGTACTTC. Translated, it gives CASSLGTNSGGAYEQYF.

The chain joins TRBV7-6 to TRBJ2-2, with D hard to call. This CDR3 is built from 14 residues. Germline CDR1 reads SGHVS; CDR2 reads FNYEAQ. V lost 5 bases and J 4 bases, leaving 11 bases between the germline ends. CDR3 loop: CASSLKSLTGELFF. For the CDR3, the DNA is TGTGCCAGCAGCCTTAAGAGCCTCACCGGGGAGCTGTTTTTT.

This chain connects TRBV5-1 to TRBJ2-2, with 7 positions matching TRBD2. J lost 3 bases, V lost 5 bases, and 7 bases had no gene match. The CDR3 runs to 15 residues. Germline V lookup: CDR1 SGHRS, CDR2 YFSETQ. The CDR3 sequence: CASSLAGVDTGELFF. The CDR3 DNA sequence: TGCGCCAGCAGTCTTGCGGGAGTTGACACCGGGGAGCTGTTTTTT.

The table lists this clone with a few counts. CDR3 DNA: TGTGCCAGTAGTATAGTGGCCCAAACTCTTCTTGAGCAGTTCTTC. It specifies CASSIVAQTLLEQFF. The genes are TRBV19 and TRBJ2-1; D gene ambiguous. The V end lost 1 base, the J end lost 9 bases, and 16 bases lay between the germline ends. There are 15 residues in the CDR3. Germline V gene lookup returns CDR1 LNHDA and CDR2 SQIVND (reference sequence).

This clone was recorded only once. The chain joins TRBV5-1 to TRBJ2-6, with D perhaps TRBD1 (5 bases). Germline CDR1 and CDR2: SGHRS and YFSETQ. The V end was cut by 0 bases, the J end by 0 bases, with 10 bases between. This CDR3 is 17 amino acids long. The CDR3, as DNA: TGCGCCAGCAGCTTGGATCCAGGGAACTCTGGGGCCAACGTCCTGACTTTC. Translated, it gives CASSLDPGNSGANVLTF.

The V gene is TRBV28, the J gene TRBJ2-5; 13 bases are shared with TRBD2. The CDR3 is 16 residues long. Trimming cost V 6 bases and J 4 bases; bases outside gene matches: 8. Germline assignment: CDR1 MDHEN and CDR2 SYDVKM. The CDR3 loop is CASRATSGRAGETQYF. Here the CDR3 DNA reads TGTGCCAGCAGGGCTACTAGCGGGAGGGCCGGAGAGACCCAGTACTTC.

This chain uses TRBV7-6 with TRBJ1-3; no clear D gene. CDR1 and CDR2 (germline): SGHVS, FNYEAQ. CDR3 size: 15 residues. V lost 0 bases and J 4 bases, leaving 10 bases between the germline ends. DNA for the CDR3: TGTGCCAGCAGCTTAGCGAAGGGAAACGGAAACACCATATATTTT. Amino acid sequence: CASSLAKGNGNTIYF. Filled out from reference TRBV7-6 and TRBJ1-3, the complete variable domain reads GAGVSQSPRYKVTKRGQDVALRCDPISGHVSLYWYRQALGQGPEFLTYFNYEAQQDKSGLPNDRFSAERPEGSISTLTIQRTEQRDSAMYRCASSLAKGNGNTIYFGEGSWLTVV.

CDR3 protein: CAVRDNSYNSPLHF. The CDR3 bases are TGTGCCGTAAGGGACAACTCCTATAATTCACCCCTCCACTTT. This chain connects TRBV27 to TRBJ1-6, with D tentatively TRBD1 (6 bases). Germline V gene lookup returns CDR1 MNHEY and CDR2 SMNVEV (reference sequence). The CDR3 spans 14 residues. V lost 11 bases and J 0 bases, leaving 11 bases between the germline ends.

Concerning this clone: Its ends do not fully match the called genes, so a read error is possible. The rearrangement joins TRBV7-7 to TRBJ2-3, with D possibly called TRBD1 or TRBD2 (5 bases each). The CDR3 totals 15 residues. Germline CDR1 is SSHAT and CDR2 is FNYEAQ (reference sequence). This CDR3 is CASSLTRDSTDTQYF. Written as DNA, the CDR3 is TGTGCTAGCAGCTTAACCCGGGACAGCACAGATACGCAGTATTTT.

This CDR3 is CASSETSGTGELFF. As DNA, the CDR3 is TGCGCCAGCAGTGAGACTAGCGGAACCGGGGAGCTGTTTTTT. V and J are TRBV10-1 and TRBJ2-2; 8 positions match TRBD2. Germline V gene lookup returns CDR1 WNHNN and CDR2 SYGVQD (reference sequence). V lost 2 bases to trimming and J lost 5 bases; unmatched junction nucleotides: 1. This CDR3 region has 14 residues.

V is TRBV27 and J is TRBJ2-7; D may be TRBD1 or TRBD2 (5 bases each). The germline gives CDR1 MNHEY, CDR2 SMNVEV (reference sequence). This CDR3 region has 14 residues. The V gene lost 3 bases and the J gene lost 2 bases, with 11 bases spanning the gap. CDR3 DNA: TGTGCCAGCAGTTTGAGGGGCGGTCCCTACGAGCAGTACTTC. Amino acids: CASSLRGGPYEQYF.